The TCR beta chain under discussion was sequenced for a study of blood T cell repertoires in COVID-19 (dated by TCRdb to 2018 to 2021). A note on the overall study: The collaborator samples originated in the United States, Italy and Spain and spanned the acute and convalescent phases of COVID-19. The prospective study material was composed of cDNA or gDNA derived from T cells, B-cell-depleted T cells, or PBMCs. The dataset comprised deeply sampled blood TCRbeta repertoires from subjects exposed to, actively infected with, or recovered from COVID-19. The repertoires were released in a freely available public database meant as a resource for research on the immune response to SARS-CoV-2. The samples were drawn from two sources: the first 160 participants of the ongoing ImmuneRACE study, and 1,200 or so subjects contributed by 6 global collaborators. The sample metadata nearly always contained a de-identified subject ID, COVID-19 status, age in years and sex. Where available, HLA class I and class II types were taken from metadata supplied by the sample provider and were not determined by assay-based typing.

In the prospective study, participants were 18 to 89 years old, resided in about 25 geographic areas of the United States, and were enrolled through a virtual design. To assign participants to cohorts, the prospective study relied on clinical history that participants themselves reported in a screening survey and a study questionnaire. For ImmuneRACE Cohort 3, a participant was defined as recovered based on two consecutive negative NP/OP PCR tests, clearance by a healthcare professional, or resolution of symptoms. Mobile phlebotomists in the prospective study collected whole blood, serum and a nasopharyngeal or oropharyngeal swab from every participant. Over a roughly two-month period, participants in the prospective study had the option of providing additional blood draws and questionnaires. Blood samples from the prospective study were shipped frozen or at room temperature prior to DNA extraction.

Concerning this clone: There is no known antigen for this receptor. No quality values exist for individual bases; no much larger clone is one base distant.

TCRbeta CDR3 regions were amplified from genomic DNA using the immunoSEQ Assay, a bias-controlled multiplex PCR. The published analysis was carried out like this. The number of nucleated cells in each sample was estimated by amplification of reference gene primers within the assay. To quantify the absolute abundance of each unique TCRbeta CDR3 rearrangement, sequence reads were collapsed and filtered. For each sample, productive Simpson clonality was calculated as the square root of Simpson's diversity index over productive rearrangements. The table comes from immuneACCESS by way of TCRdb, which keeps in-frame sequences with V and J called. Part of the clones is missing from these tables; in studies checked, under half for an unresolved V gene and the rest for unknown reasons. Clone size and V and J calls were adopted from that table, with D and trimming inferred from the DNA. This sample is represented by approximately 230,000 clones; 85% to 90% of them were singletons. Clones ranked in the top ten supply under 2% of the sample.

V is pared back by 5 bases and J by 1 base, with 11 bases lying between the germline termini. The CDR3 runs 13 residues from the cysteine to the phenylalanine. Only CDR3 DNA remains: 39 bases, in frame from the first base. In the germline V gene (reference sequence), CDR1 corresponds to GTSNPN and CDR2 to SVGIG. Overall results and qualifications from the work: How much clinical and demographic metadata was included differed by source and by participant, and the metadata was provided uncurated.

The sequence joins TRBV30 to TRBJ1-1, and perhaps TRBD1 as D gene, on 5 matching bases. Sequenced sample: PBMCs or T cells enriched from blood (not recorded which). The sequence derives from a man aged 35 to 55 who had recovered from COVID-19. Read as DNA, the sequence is TGTGCCTGGGATAAAGGACAGAACACTGAAGCTTTCTTT. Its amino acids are CAWDKGQNTEAFF.